This T cell receptor (beta chain) emerged from a study of T cells in Graves' hyperthyroidism and ophthalmopathy. Background on the study: Peripheral blood specimens were obtained at initial diagnosis, prior to any treatment. Study-level findings and limits: Within blood appeared most thyroid clonotypes that had expanded above 0.001.

Amplification targeted TCR beta CDR3 regions from RNA transcripts. During a first-round RT-PCR of the TCR CDR3, the HTBI primer set was used. TCRdb reprocessed the multiplex PCR reads with MiXCR, giving one entry per CDR3 protein. The profile shows around 340,000 distinct CDR3 sequences, 21% of them singletons. CDR3 length: 14 amino acids. The V gene end was trimmed by 6 bases and the J gene end by 3 bases; junction bases not matched to a gene: 6. The germline gives CDR1 LGHDT, CDR2 YNNKEL (reference sequence). On this clonotype itself: As yet, its antigen is unknown.

This clonotype was obtained from a woman aged 45-59 years with Graves' hyperthyroidism. This rearrangement joins TRBV3-1 to TRBJ1-1, with 8 bases aligning to TRBD1. The sample taken for sequencing was blood. CDR3 nucleotides: TGTGCCAGCAGGGACAGGGTCGTTGACACTGAAGCTTTCTTT. Its translation: CASRDRVVDTEAFF.